This note documents a single T cell receptor beta chain sequence. The data derive from a study of control samples from healthy donors and cancer patients. TCRdb's table, derived via immunoSEQ multiplex PCR, lists solely in-frame clones and lacks some. The sample has about 83,000 clones; 91% are singletons. The CDR3 runs to 16 residues. The V end was cut by 4 bases, the J end by 2 bases, with 18 bases between. Germline CDR1 and CDR2: SGHNT and YYREEE (reference sequence). The specimen was blood. The V gene is TRBV5-4, the J gene TRBJ1-1, with D perhaps TRBD1 (6 bases). The TCR sequence derives from a man aged 45-60 years in good health. CDR3 sequence reads: CASSPMEGGGNTEAFF. The CDR3 region has the DNA TGTGCCAGCAGCCCGATGGAGGGGGGCGGCAACACTGAAGCTTTCTTT.